Listed below are T cell receptor beta chains from one sample, sequenced in a study of cytomegalovirus exposure and HLA in healthy donors. Some clones are missing from TCRdb's copy, which holds only in-frame ones; the method was immunoSEQ multiplex PCR. The sample includes approximately 76,000 clones, around 79% of them seen just once. Input material: PBMCs. The receptors originated from a man in his thirties or forties in good health and CMV-seronegative. CDR3s include the opening cysteine and the closing phenylalanine or tryptophan. D genes are given only for firm matches. Expanded clones get a size class; other rows say once, few or many, or leave the size out.

v_call,clone_size,d_call,cdr3_length,j_call,cdr3_aa,cdr3_nt
TRBV7-9,once,TRBD2,15,TRBJ2-5,CASSLMGGSQETQYF,TGTGCCAGCAGCCTTATGGGCGGGAGCCAAGAGACCCAGTACTTC
TRBV6-1,-,-,15,TRBJ1-2,CAILGHGHSNYGYTF,TGTGCCATCCTGGGACACGGACACTCTAACTATGGCTACACCTTC
TRBV6-6,-,-,15,TRBJ2-5,CASSRPTTNQETQYF,TGTGCCAGCAGCCGGCCAACTACGAACCAAGAGACCCAGTACTTC
TRBV19,once,TRBD2,13,TRBJ2-5,CASSGLAGETQYF,TGTGCCAGTAGTGGCCTAGCGGGAGAGACCCAGTACTTC
TRBV5-4,once,-,14,TRBJ1-2,CASSLVSTNYGYTF,TGTGCCAGCAGCTTGGTCAGTACTAACTATGGCTACACCTTC
TRBV5-4,-,TRBD2,16,TRBJ2-5,CASRGTRGGQRETQYF,TGTGCCAGCAGAGGGACACGCGGGGGGCAAAGAGAGACCCAGTACTTC
TRBV29-1,-,-,12,TRBJ1-1,CSVVWSRAEAFF,TGCAGCGTTGTATGGTCCCGAGCCGAAGCTTTCTTT
TRBV2,-,-,13,TRBJ1-1,CASSGVGQSEAFF,TGTGCCAGCAGTGGCGTGGGGCAGAGTGAAGCTTTCTTT
TRBV27,-,-,15,TRBJ1-4,CASRGQGSTNEKLFF,TGTGCCAGCAGGGGTCAGGGTTCAACTAATGAAAAACTGTTTTTT
TRBV6-5,-,TRBD1,15,TRBJ2-1,CASSLTGGSYNEQFF,TGTGCCAGCAGTTTGACAGGGGGCAGCTACAATGAGCAGTTCTTC
TRBV27,-,TRBD1,14,TRBJ2-1,CASSIGQAYNEQFF,TGTGCCAGCAGTATCGGACAGGCGTACAATGAGCAGTTCTTC
TRBV5-6,-,-,14,TRBJ2-3,CASSLGPSTDTQYF,TGTGCCAGCAGCTTGGGGCCTAGCACAGATACGCAGTATTTT
TRBV2,-,TRBD1,15,TRBJ2-3,CASSQWTGSTDTQYF,TGTGCCAGCAGTCAATGGACAGGGAGTACAGATACGCAGTATTTT
TRBV6-5,-,TRBD1,14,TRBJ2-7,CASRRTGGMSEQYF,TGTGCCAGCAGACGGACAGGGGGCATGTCCGAGCAGTACTTC
TRBV7-2,-,-,11,TRBJ2-7,CASSLVCEQYF,TGTGCCAGCAGCTTAGTATGCGAGCAGTACTTC
TRBV6-5,-,TRBD1,15,TRBJ1-2,CASSYSGTGNYGYPF,TGTGCCAGCAGTTACTCCGGGACAGGGAACTATGGCTACCCCTTC
TRBV18,-,-,15,TRBJ2-5,CASSPPFPGVQTQYF,TGTGCCAGCTCACCACCGTTTCCGGGAGTCCAGACCCAGTACTTC
TRBV5-4,-,TRBD2,15,TRBJ2-2,CSSRPGGERGGELFF,TGTTCCAGCAGACCGGGGGGGGAACGGGGCGGGGAGCTGTTTTTT
TRBV29-1,-,-,13,TRBJ1-2,CSVEGGPFDGYTF,TGCAGCGTTGAAGGAGGGCCCTTCGACGGCTACACCTTC
TRBV18,once,TRBD1,15,TRBJ1-3,CASSPQGADGNTIYF,TGTGCCAGCTCACCCCAGGGGGCGGATGGAAACACCATATATTTT
TRBV19,-,-,13,TRBJ2-7,CASSYRESYEQYF,TGTGCCAGTAGTTACAGGGAGTCCTACGAGCAGTACTTC
TRBV4-3,-,-,16,TRBJ1-6,CASSQERGLANSPLHF,TGCGCCAGCAGCCAAGAAAGGGGGTTGGCCAATTCACCCCTCCACTTT
TRBV9,-,-,15,TRBJ2-3,CASSFRPAGTDTQYF,TGTGCCAGCAGTTTCAGACCCGCGGGCACAGATACGCAGTATTTT
TRBV7-6,-,TRBD1,14,TRBJ1-1,CASSRTGGVTEAFF,TGTGCCAGCAGCCGAACAGGGGGGGTGACTGAAGCTTTCTTT
TRBV19,-,TRBD2,14,TRBJ2-7,CASSMAGGSYEQYF,TGTGCCAGTAGTATGGCGGGGGGCTCCTACGAGCAGTACTTC
TRBV6-4,-,-,13,TRBJ2-3,CASSLARQDTQYF,TGTGCCAGCAGCCTAGCGAGACAAGATACGCAGTATTTT
TRBV27,-,-,14,TRBJ2-3,CASSLYGFTDTQYF,TGTGCCAGCAGTTTATACGGGTTTACAGATACGCAGTATTTT
TRBV4-3,-,-,15,TRBJ2-1,CASSLTGTQYNEQFF,TGCGCCAGCAGCCTAACCGGGACACAGTACAATGAGCAGTTCTTC
TRBV7-2,-,TRBD1,15,TRBJ2-1,CASSPGQGSYNEQFF,TGTGCCAGCAGCCCGGGACAGGGCTCCTACAATGAGCAGTTCTTC
TRBV7-2,-,TRBD1,15,TRBJ2-7,CASSLETGRTYEQYF,TGTGCCAGCAGCTTAGAGACAGGGAGAACCTACGAGCAGTACTTC
TRBV5-1,-,-,17,TRBJ2-2,CASSLRFQGGTTGELFF,TGCGCCAGCAGCTTGAGGTTTCAGGGCGGCACTACCGGGGAGCTGTTTTTT